A selection of T cell receptor beta chains follows, all from one sample in a study of T-cell memory formation after mild COVID-19. TCRdb reprocessed the 5' RACE reads with MiXCR, giving one entry per CDR3 protein. The table has 190,000 or so distinct CDR3 sequences, over 9.5% seen once. The sample consisted of PBMCs or a T cell subset sorted from them (not recorded which). All receptors come from a man younger than 30 who had mild COVID-19 (a few samples of this study predate the infection). Cell type and time point are not known. Each CDR3 is given with its conserved first and last residue. A D gene is named only where the DNA matches it firmly. Part of the rows lack a size; the others show once, few, many or a class for expanded clones.

size | D | J | V | CDR3 | DNA
. | TRBD1 | TRBJ1-5 | TRBV20-1 | CSARTGGDQPQHF | TGCAGTGCTAGGACAGGGGGAGATCAGCCCCAGCATTTT
few | . | TRBJ1-1 | TRBV5-5 | CASTRTAPVTEAFF | TGTGCCAGCACTCGAACGGCCCCCGTAACGGAAGCTTTCTTT
. | TRBD1 | TRBJ1-3 | TRBV7-2 | CASSLNTGVSGNTIYF | TGTGCCAGCAGCTTAAATACAGGGGTATCCGGAAACACCATATATTTT
many | . | TRBJ1-2 | TRBV7-9 | CAIDDGYTF | TGTGCCATAGACGATGGCTACACCTTC
few | . | TRBJ2-1 | TRBV19 | CASSLPWGASYNEQFF | TGTGCCAGTAGTCTTCCTTGGGGGGCCTCCTACAATGAGCAGTTCTTC
few | . | TRBJ1-5 | TRBV6-5 | CASRTYRVRENGSNQPQHF | TGTGCCAGCAGGACGTATCGGGTTAGGGAGAATGGGTCCAATCAGCCCCAGCATTTT
. | . | TRBJ2-7 | TRBV7-2 | CASSLAGSSSYEQYF | TGTGCCAGCAGCTTAGCAGGTTCAAGCTCCTACGAGCAGTACTTC
few | . | TRBJ2-2 | TRBV5-4 | CASSLVGAVNTGELFF | TGTGCCAGCAGCTTGGTGGGGGCAGTGAACACCGGGGAGCTGTTTTTT
. | . | TRBJ1-2 | TRBV5-1 | CASSLVGDGVGGYTF | TGCGCCAGCAGCTTGGTCGGGGACGGGGTTGGTGGCTACACCTTC
few | TRBD2 | TRBJ2-5 | TRBV20-1 | CSAKTSVQETQYF | TGCAGTGCCAAGACTAGCGTACAAGAGACCCAGTACTTC
. | TRBD1 | TRBJ1-5 | TRBV5-6 | CASTRGLFGNQPQHF | TGTGCCAGCACCAGGGGGTTATTTGGTAATCAGCCCCAGCATTTT
few | TRBD1 | TRBJ2-7 | TRBV7-2 | CASSFRGLYEQYF | TGTGCCAGCAGCTTCAGGGGGCTCTACGAGCAGTACTTC
few | . | TRBJ1-2 | TRBV7-2 | CASIQDLGYGYTF | TGTGCCAGCATCCAGGACTTGGGCTATGGCTACACCTTC
few | . | TRBJ1-1 | TRBV5-1 | CASSVGVSEAFF | TGCGCCAGCAGCGTAGGGGTTTCTGAAGCTTTCTTT
. | . | TRBJ1-4 | TRBV20-1 | CSAIPGRAGEKLFF | TGCAGTGCTATCCCGGGGAGGGCGGGCGAAAAACTGTTTTTT
many | TRBD1 | TRBJ1-2 | TRBV5-1 | CASSFPTGDGYTF | TGCGCCAGCAGCTTTCCGACAGGGGATGGCTACACCTTC
. | TRBD1 | TRBJ1-1 | TRBV3-1 | CASSHRDRGSSEAFF | TGTGCCAGCAGCCACCGGGACAGGGGAAGCTCTGAAGCTTTCTTT
. | . | TRBJ2-3 | TRBV6-2/TRBV6-3 | CASSYSPQGTDTQYF | TGTGCCAGCAGTTACTCGCCCCAGGGGACAGATACGCAGTATTTT
many | TRBD2 | TRBJ2-1 | TRBV28 | CASVGGSSYNEQFF | TGTGCCAGCGTAGGCGGGAGCTCCTACAATGAGCAGTTCTTC
. | . | TRBJ2-3 | TRBV6-2/TRBV6-3 | CASAPGVDTQYF | TGTGCCAGCGCCCCTGGGGTAGATACGCAGTATTTT
many | . | TRBJ1-6 | TRBV7-2 | CASSLDGQSYSPLHF | TGTGCCAGCAGCTTAGATGGCCAGTCCTACTCACCCCTCCACTTT
few | . | TRBJ1-6 | TRBV7-8 | CASSSREGDSPLHF | TGTGCCAGCAGCTCCAGGGAGGGGGATTCACCCCTCCACTTT
few | . | TRBJ2-2 | TRBV10-3 | CAISELGGQNTGELFF | TGTGCCATCAGTGAGTTAGGGGGACAGAACACCGGGGAGCTGTTTTTT
. | TRBD1 | TRBJ1-6 | TRBV29-1 | CSVGDRGNSPLHF | TGCAGCGTTGGGGACAGGGGAAATTCACCCCTCCACTTT
many | . | TRBJ2-1 | TRBV7-9 | CASSLGDEQFF | TGTGCCAGCAGCTTGGGGGATGAGCAGTTCTTC
many | . | TRBJ2-2 | TRBV7-9 | CASSLGDRNTGELFF | TGTGCCAGCAGCTTGGGGGATCGGAACACCGGGGAGCTGTTTTTT
few | . | TRBJ2-2 | TRBV2 | CASSEALRATNTGELFF | TGTGCCAGCAGTGAAGCGCTTCGGGCGACGAACACCGGGGAGCTGTTTTTT
. | TRBD1 | TRBJ2-1 | TRBV5-1 | CASSYRDRGYNEQFF | TGCGCCAGCAGCTACCGGGACAGGGGTTACAATGAGCAGTTCTTC
many | TRBD1 | TRBJ1-2 | TRBV7-2 | CASSLGTGYYGYTF | TGTGCCAGCAGCCTGGGGACAGGGTACTATGGCTACACCTTC
many | . | TRBJ2-7 | TRBV7-3 | CASSRYTKSVEQYF | TGTGCCAGCAGCCGTTATACGAAATCGGTCGAGCAGTACTTC
few | . | TRBJ1-4 | TRBV7-3 | CASSEGANEKLFF | TGTGCCAGCAGCGAGGGGGCTAATGAAAAACTGTTTTTT
. | . | TRBJ1-6 | TRBV18 | CASSPLRGLGSPLHF | TGTGCCAGCTCACCACTGCGGGGACTGGGATCACCCCTCCACTTT
. | TRBD1 | TRBJ1-6 | TRBV19 | CASGTGTESSPLHF | TGTGCCAGCGGGACCGGGACAGAAAGTTCACCCCTCCACTTT